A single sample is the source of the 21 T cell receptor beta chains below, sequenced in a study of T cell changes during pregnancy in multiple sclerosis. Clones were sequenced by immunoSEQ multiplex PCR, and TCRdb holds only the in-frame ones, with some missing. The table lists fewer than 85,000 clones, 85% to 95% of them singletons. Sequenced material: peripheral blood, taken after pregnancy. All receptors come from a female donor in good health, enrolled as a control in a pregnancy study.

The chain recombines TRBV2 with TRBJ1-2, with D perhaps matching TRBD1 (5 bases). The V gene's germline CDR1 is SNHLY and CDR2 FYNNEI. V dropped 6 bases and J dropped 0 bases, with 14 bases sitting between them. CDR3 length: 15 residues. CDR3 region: CASSETLTANYGYTF. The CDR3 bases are TGTGCCAGCAGCGAGACCTTGACAGCTAACTATGGCTACACCTTC.

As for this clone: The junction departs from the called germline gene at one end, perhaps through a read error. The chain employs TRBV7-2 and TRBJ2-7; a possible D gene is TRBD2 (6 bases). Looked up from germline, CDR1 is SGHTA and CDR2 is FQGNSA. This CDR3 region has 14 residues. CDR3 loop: CASSLGTPTYEQYF. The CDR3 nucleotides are TGTGCCAGCAGTTTAGGGACTCCCACCTACGAGCAGTACTTC.

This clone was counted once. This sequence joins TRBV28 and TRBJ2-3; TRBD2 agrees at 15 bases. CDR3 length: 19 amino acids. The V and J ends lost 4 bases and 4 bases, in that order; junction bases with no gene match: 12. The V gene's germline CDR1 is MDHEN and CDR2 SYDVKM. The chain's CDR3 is CASSSPGLAGGLRADTQYF. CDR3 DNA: TGTGCCAGCAGTTCTCCGGGACTAGCGGGAGGCCTCAGGGCAGATACGCAGTATTTT. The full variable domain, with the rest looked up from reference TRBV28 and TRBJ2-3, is DVKVTQSSRYLVKRTGEKVFLECVQDMDHENMFWYRQDPGLGLRLIYFSYDVKMKEKGDIPEGYSVSREKKERFSLILESASTNQTSMYLCASSSPGLAGGLRADTQYFGPGTRLTVL.

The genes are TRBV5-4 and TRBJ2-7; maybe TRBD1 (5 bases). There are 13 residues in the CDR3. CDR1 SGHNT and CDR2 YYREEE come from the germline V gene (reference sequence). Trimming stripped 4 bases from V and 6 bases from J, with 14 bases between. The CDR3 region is CASSRSGLLEQYF. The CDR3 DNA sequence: TGTGCCAGCAGCCGCTCAGGGTTACTCGAGCAGTACTTC. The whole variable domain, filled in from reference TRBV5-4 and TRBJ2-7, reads ETGVTQSPTHLIKTRGQQVTLRCSSQSGHNTVSWYQQALGQGPQFIFQYYREEENGRGNFPPRFSGLQFPNYSSELNVNALELDDSALYLCASSRSGLLEQYFGPGTRLTVT.

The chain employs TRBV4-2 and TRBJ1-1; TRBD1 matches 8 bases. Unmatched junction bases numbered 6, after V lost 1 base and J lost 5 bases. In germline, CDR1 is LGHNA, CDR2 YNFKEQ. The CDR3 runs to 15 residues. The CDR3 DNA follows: TGTGCCAGCAGCCAAGTTGGGAACAGGGGGACTGAAGCTTTCTTT. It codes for CASSQVGNRGTEAFF.

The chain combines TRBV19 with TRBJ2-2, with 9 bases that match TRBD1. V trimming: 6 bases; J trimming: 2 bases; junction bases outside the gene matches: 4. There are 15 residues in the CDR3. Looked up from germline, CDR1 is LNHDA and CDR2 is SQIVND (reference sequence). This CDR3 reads CASRGTGLNTGELFF. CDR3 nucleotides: TGTGCCAGTAGGGGGACAGGGTTAAACACCGGGGAGCTGTTTTTT.

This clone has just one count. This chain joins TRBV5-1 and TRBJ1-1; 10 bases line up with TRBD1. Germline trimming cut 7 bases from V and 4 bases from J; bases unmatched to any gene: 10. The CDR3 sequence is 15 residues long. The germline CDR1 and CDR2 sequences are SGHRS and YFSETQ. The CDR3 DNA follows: TGCGCCAGCCGGCAGGGACAGGGGTGGAGCACTGAAGCTTTCTTT. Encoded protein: CASRQGQGWSTEAFF.

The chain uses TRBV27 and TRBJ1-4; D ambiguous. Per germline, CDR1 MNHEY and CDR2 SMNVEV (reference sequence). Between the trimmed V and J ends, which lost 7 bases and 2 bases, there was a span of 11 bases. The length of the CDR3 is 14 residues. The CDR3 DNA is TGTGCCAGCAAACTTCGGTGGACTAATGAAAAACTGTTTTTT. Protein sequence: CASKLRWTNEKLFF.

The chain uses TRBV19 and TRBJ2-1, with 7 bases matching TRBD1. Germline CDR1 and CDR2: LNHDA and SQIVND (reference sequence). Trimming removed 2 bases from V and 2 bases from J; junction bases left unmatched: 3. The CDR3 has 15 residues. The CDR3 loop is CASSILGGPYNEQFF. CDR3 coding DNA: TGTGCCAGTAGTATACTAGGGGGCCCCTACAATGAGCAGTTCTTC.

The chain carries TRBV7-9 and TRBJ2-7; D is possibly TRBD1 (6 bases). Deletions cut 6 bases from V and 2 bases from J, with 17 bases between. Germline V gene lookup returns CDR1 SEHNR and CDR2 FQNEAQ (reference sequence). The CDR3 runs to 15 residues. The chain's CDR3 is CASSSKDSFTYEQYF. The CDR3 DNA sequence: TGTGCCAGCAGTAGTAAGGACAGCTTCACCTACGAGCAGTACTTC.

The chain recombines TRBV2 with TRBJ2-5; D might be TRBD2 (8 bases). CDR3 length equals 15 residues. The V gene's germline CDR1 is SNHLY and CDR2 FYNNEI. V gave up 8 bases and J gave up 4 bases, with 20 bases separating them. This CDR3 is CASFSGSQGGETQYF. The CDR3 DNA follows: TGTGCCAGCTTCAGCGGGAGCCAGGGGGGAGAGACCCAGTACTTC. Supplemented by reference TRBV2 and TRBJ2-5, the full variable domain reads EPEVTQTPSHQVTQMGQEVILRCVPISNHLYFYWYRQILGQKVEFLVSFYNNEISEKSEIFDDQFSVERPDGSNFTLKIRSTKLEDSAMYFCASFSGSQGGETQYFGPGTRLLVL.

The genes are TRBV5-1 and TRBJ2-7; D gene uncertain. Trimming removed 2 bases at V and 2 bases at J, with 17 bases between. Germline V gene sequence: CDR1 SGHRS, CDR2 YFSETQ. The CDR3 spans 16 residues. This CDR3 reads CASSLSMSQAPYEQYF. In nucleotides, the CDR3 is TGCGCCAGCAGCTTATCCATGTCGCAGGCGCCCTACGAGCAGTACTTC.

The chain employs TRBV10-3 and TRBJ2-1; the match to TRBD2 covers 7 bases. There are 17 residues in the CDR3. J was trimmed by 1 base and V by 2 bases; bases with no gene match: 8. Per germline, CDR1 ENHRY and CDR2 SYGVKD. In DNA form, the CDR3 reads TGTGCCATCAGTGAGGCCGGCGGGAGAGGGTCCTACAATGAGCAGTTCTTC. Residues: CAISEAGGRGSYNEQFF.

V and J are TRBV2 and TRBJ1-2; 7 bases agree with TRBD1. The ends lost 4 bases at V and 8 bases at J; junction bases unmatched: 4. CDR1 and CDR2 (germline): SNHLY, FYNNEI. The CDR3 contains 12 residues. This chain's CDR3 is CASSVGGRGYTF. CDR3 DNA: TGTGCCAGCAGTGTAGGGGGCAGGGGCTACACCTTC.

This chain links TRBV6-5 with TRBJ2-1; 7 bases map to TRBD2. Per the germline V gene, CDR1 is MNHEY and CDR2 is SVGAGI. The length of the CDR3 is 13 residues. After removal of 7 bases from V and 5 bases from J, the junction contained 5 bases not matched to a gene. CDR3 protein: CASNQRGHNEQFF. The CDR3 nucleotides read TGTGCCAGCAACCAGCGGGGCCACAATGAGCAGTTCTTC.

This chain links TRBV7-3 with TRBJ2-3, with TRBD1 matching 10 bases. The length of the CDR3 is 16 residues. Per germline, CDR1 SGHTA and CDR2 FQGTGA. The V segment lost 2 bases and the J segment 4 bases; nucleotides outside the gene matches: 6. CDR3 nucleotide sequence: TGTGCCAGCAGCTTAGGGGACAGGGGAGGTGCAGATACGCAGTATTTT. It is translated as CASSLGDRGGADTQYF.

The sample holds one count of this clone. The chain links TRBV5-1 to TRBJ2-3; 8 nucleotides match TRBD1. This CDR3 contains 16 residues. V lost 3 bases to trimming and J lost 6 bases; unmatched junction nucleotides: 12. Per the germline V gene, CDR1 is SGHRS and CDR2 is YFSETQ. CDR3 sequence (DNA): TGCGCCAGCAGCTCAGGGGGCATGGGGGGCGGTGATACGCAGTATTTT. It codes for CASSSGGMGGGDTQYF. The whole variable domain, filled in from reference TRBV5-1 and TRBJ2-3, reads KAGVTQTPRYLIKTRGQQVTLSCSPISGHRSVSWYQQTPGQGLQFLFEYFSETQRNKGNFPGRFSGRQFSNSRSEMNVSTLELGDSALYLCASSSGGMGGGDTQYFGPGTRLTVL.

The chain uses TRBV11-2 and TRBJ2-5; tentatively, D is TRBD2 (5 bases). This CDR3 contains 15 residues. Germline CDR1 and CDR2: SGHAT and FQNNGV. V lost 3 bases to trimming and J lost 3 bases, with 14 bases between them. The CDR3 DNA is TGTGCCAGCAGCTTCCGAGGGCGGCAGGAAGAGACCCAGTACTTC. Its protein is CASSFRGRQEETQYF.

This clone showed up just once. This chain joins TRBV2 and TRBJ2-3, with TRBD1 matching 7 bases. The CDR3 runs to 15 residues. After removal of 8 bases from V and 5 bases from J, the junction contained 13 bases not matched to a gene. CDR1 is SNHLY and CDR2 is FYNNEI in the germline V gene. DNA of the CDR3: TGTGCCAGCGGGGAAGTAGGGGGCTCGAGAGATACGCAGTATTTT. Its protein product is CASGEVGGSRDTQYF.

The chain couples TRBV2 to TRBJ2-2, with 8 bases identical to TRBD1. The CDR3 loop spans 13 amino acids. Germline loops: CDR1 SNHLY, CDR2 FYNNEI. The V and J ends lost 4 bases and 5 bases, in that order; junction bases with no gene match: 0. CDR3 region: CASSGQGTGELFF. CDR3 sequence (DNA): TGTGCCAGCAGTGGACAGGGGACCGGGGAGCTGTTTTTT.

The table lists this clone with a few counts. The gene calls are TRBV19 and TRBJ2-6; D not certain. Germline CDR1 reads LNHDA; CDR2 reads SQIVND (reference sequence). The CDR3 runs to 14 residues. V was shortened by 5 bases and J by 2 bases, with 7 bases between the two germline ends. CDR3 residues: CASSQMTGANVLTF. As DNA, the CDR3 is TGTGCCAGTAGTCAGATGACTGGGGCCAACGTCCTGACTTTC.